Listed below are T cell receptor beta chains from one sample, sequenced in a study of CD8 T cells in Susac syndrome. TCRdb analysed the immunoSEQ multiplex PCR reads with MiXCR anew, one entry per CDR3 protein. The sample has 150,000 to 200,000 distinct CDR3 sequences; 85% to 95% are singletons. Input material: CD4+ T cells from PBMCs. The receptors shown here come from a human donor in good health. The CDR3 runs from the conserved cysteine through the conserved F or W. The D gene is left open where the match is weak. Only some rows state a clone size, as once, few, many or a class for expanded clones.

clone_size j_call v_call d_call cdr3_nt cdr3_aa
NA TRBJ2-2 TRBV12-3/TRBV12-4 TRBD1 TGTGCCAGCAGCACCGGACAGGTAGTCGGGGAGCTGTTTTTT CASSTGQVVGELFF
NA TRBJ2-4 TRBV5-6 NA TGTGCCAGCAGCTTGGAGGGAAGGAACATTCAGTACTTC CASSLEGRNIQYF
NA TRBJ2-1 TRBV6-5 NA TGTGCCAGCAGCCGGAGCGGAGTCAATGAGCAGTTCTTC CASSRSGVNEQFF
NA TRBJ1-4 TRBV5-1 NA TGCGCCAGCAGCTTGGAAGACAGGCCCCATGAAAAACTGTTTTTT CASSLEDRPHEKLFF
once TRBJ2-5 TRBV7-9 NA TGTGCCAGCAGCTTAGTTATCGGACGAGAGGAGACCCAGTACTTC CASSLVIGREETQYF
NA TRBJ2-7 TRBV5-1 NA TGCGCCAGCAGCTTGACACTGTACGAGCAGTACTTC CASSLTLYEQYF
NA TRBJ1-6 TRBV20-1 TRBD1 TGCAGTGCTCGGACAGGGGGCGGTTCACCCCTCCACTTT CSARTGGGSPLHF
NA TRBJ1-1 TRBV19 NA TGTGCCAGCCGACCATTAGCCCTTGGGAACACTGAAGCTTTCTTT CASRPLALGNTEAFF
NA TRBJ1-1 TRBV3-1 NA TGTGCCAGCAGCCCCTGGGGGCGGGGACGGACTGAAGCTTTCTTT CASSPWGRGRTEAFF
NA TRBJ2-5 TRBV7-9 NA TGTGCCAGCAGCCCAACCAGCGGATTGGGGTTGGAAGAGACCCAGTACTTC CASSPTSGLGLEETQYF
NA TRBJ2-1 TRBV7-2 NA TGTGCCAGCACCCTTATAGGCCGCGATGTTGAGCAGTTCTTC CASTLIGRDVEQFF
NA TRBJ2-2 TRBV5-1 NA TGCGCCAGCAGCTTGAGGACAGCTAACACCGGGGAGCTGTTTTTT CASSLRTANTGELFF
NA TRBJ2-5 TRBV4-1 TRBD2 TGCGCCAGCAGCCGATGGGGCACGGGACTAGCGATGGAAGAGACCCAGTACTTC CASSRWGTGLAMEETQYF
NA TRBJ2-7 TRBV15 TRBD1 TGTGCCACCAGCAGACAGAGGACAGGGGGCTACGAGCAGTACTTC CATSRQRTGGYEQYF
NA TRBJ1-1 TRBV29-1 NA TGCAGCGTTGACAACCCGGTTGGAGGGACGAACACTGAAGCTTTCTTT CSVDNPVGGTNTEAFF
once TRBJ2-7 TRBV11-2 TRBD2 TGTGCCAGCAGCTCCCCCGCGGGGGTTGGTTACGAGCAGTACTTC CASSSPAGVGYEQYF
NA TRBJ2-5 TRBV7-9 NA TGTGCCAGCAGCTTATTAAGTGGGGAGACCCAGTACTTC CASSLLSGETQYF
NA TRBJ2-5 TRBV15 NA TGTGCCACCAGCAGATACAGGGAGGGGACCCAGTACTTC CATSRYREGTQYF
NA TRBJ1-2 TRBV9 NA TGTGCCAGCAGCCCGTCCCCACCTAACTATGGCTACACCTTC CASSPSPPNYGYTF
NA TRBJ2-7 TRBV5-4 NA TGTGCCAGCAGCTTTCGGGGTTTCACCTACGAGCAGTACTTC CASSFRGFTYEQYF
once TRBJ1-3 TRBV7-2 NA TGTGCCAGCAGCTCAGGGTTGATCTCTGGAAACACCATATATTTT CASSSGLISGNTIYF
NA TRBJ2-7 TRBV7-6 NA TGTGCCAGCAGCCTGGGCCTAGACGAGCAGTACTTC CASSLGLDEQYF
NA TRBJ2-3 TRBV13 NA TGTGCCAGCAGCTTAGTCCGGACTTTCAACTTCACAGATACGCAGTATTTT CASSLVRTFNFTDTQYF
NA TRBJ2-3 TRBV10-3 NA TGTGCCATCGGGGATCAACTATTTAGCACAGATACGCAGTATTTT CAIGDQLFSTDTQYF
NA TRBJ2-2 TRBV2 NA NA CASSSSTSGGVSGELFF
NA TRBJ2-7 TRBV12-3/TRBV12-4 NA TGTGCCAGCAGTGCCGGCACCGAGCAGTACTTC CASSAGTEQYF
NA TRBJ2-7 TRBV28 TRBD1 TGTGCCAGCAGTTTACCCTCCGGGACAGCTGCTAGAGAGCAGTACTTC CASSLPSGTAAREQYF
NA TRBJ1-1 TRBV23-1 NA TGCGCCAGCAGTCAATCGTCCAGGGGAAACACTGAAGCTTTCTTT CASSQSSRGNTEAFF
NA TRBJ2-5 TRBV6-5 NA TGTGCCACCTATGCGGGGGCCTCCCAAGAGACCCAGTACTTC CATYAGASQETQYF
NA TRBJ2-7 TRBV12-3/TRBV12-4 NA TGTGCCAGCAACGTTTACGAGCAGTACTTC CASNVYEQYF
NA TRBJ1-2 TRBV30 TRBD1 TGTGCCTCCGGACAGGGGGCAGGTTCGGATGGCTACACCTTC CASGQGAGSDGYTF
NA TRBJ2-5 TRBV6-5 NA TGTGCCAGCAGTTACTCGATATCCCCCATCCAAGAGACCCAGTACTTC CASSYSISPIQETQYF
NA TRBJ2-4 TRBV2 NA TGTGCCAGCGGTCGTGAGTCGCAAAACATTCAGTACTTC CASGRESQNIQYF
NA TRBJ1-1 TRBV5-1 TRBD1 TGCGCCAGCAGCTTGGATGGACAGGGATTAACTGAAGCTTTCTTT CASSLDGQGLTEAFF
NA TRBJ2-5 TRBV4-1 NA TGCGCCAGCAGCCAAGGGGGGACCCCTTCGACCCAGTACTTC CASSQGGTPSTQYF
NA TRBJ1-6 TRBV18 NA TGTGCCAGCTCGGGGGATACTTCACCCCTCCACTTT CASSGDTSPLHF
NA TRBJ2-1 TRBV5-4 TRBD1 TGTGCCAGCAGCGTACCCCCGGGACAGGAGAACTCCAATGAGCAGTTCTTC CASSVPPGQENSNEQFF
NA TRBJ2-1 TRBV7-9 NA TGTGCCAGCAGCAGCTCAGGAAAGCAGTTCTTC CASSSSGKQFF
NA TRBJ2-3 TRBV7-2 TRBD2 TGTGCCAGCAGCCCTCTAGCGGGGGGGGATACGCAGTATTTT CASSPLAGGDTQYF
NA TRBJ1-5 TRBV2 NA TGTGCCAGCAGGGGGGAATTGACAGCTTATCAGCCCCAGCATTTT CASRGELTAYQPQHF
once TRBJ2-5 TRBV2 NA TGTGCCAGCAACTTGTCAGAGCAAGAGACCCAGTACTTC CASNLSEQETQYF
NA TRBJ1-1 TRBV6-1 NA TGTGCCAGCAGTGAAGGTGGTTACGGTTACCGACCGAGCACTGAAGCTTTCTTT CASSEGGYGYRPSTEAFF
NA TRBJ2-2 TRBV5-1 TRBD2 TGCGCCAGCAGCGTACTAGCGGGGGGAAACACCGGGGAGCTGTTTTTT CASSVLAGGNTGELFF
once TRBJ2-4 TRBV7-3 NA TGTGCCAGCAGAAAACCCCGGGACCCAGGAAGGGAAAACATTCAGTACTTC CASRKPRDPGRENIQYF
NA TRBJ2-7 TRBV3-1 TRBD2 TGTGCCAGCAGCCAAGGAGCGGGGTTTTACGAGCAGTACTTC CASSQGAGFYEQYF